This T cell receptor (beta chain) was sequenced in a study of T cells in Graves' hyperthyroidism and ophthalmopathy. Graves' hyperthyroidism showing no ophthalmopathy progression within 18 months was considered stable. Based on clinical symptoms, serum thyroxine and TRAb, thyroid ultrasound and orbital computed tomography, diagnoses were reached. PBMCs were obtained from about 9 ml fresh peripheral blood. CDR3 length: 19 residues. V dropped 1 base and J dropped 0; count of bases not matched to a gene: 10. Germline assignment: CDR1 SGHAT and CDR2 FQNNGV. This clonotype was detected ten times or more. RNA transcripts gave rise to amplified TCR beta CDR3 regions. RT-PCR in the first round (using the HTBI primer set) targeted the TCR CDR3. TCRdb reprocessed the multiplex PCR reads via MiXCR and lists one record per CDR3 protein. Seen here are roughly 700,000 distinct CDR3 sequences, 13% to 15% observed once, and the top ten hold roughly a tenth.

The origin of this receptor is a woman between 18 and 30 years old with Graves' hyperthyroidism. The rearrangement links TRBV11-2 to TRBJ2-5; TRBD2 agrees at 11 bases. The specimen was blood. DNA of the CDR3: TGTGCCAGCAGCTTAGTGGAGACTAGCGGGACTAGGTACCAAGAGACCCAGTACTTC. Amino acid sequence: CASSLVETSGTRYQETQYF.